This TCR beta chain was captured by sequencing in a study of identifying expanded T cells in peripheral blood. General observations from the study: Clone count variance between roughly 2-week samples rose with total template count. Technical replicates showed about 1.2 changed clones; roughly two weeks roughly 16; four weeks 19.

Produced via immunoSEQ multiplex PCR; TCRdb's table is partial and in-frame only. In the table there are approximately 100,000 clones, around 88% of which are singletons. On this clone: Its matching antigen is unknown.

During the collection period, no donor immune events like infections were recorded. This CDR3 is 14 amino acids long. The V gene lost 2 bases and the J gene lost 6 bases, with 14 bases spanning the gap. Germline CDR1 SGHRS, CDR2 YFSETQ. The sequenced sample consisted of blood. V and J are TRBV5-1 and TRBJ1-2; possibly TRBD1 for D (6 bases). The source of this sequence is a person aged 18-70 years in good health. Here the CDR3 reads CASSFQGNSDGYTF. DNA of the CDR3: TGCGCCAGCAGCTTTCAGGGGAACTCGGATGGCTACACCTTC.